This T cell receptor beta chain was captured by sequencing in a study of identical twins. TCRdb reprocessed the 5' RACE reads with MiXCR, giving one entry per CDR3 protein. The table lists some 96,000 distinct CDR3 sequences, 5.9% of them singletons. Study-wide results and caveats: For zero-insertion analyses, partial confounding could come from invariant MAIT and iNKT cells.

Each donor was a healthy Caucasian. This clonotype has ten or more counts. Its antigen is still unknown. This clonotype originated in a woman aged 50 to 60 in good health. Sequencing was carried out using memory T cells sorted from blood.

CDR3 residues: CASNKPGQPQYF. In DNA, the CDR3 is TGTGCCAGCAATAAACCGGGACAGCCGCAGTATTTT. The chain carries TRBV7-9 and TRBJ2-3; 7 bases align to TRBD1. J lost 10 bases, V lost 7 bases, and 8 bases had no gene match. Germline V gene lookup returns CDR1 SEHNR and CDR2 FQNEAQ (reference sequence). The CDR3 length is 12 residues.